This T cell receptor (beta chain) was identified during a study of identical twins. In this sample, this clonotype turned up many times. Antigen unknown. Study-wide results and caveats: Without tracking the same donors, conclusions rested on cross-sectional statistical analysis. Fewer insertions marked abundant cord blood beta clonotypes; young adult naive trended weakly, memory not at all.

TCRdb independently ran MiXCR on the 5' RACE reads; one entry per CDR3 protein. The top ten clones hold 3.5% to 5% of a sample with under 250,000 distinct CDR3 sequences, about 12% of them seen once. Between the trimmed V and J ends, which lost 3 bases and 7 bases, there was a span of 10 bases. The CDR3 is 13 residues long. This same sample was also taken into another study, of yellow fever vaccine responses in identical twins. As that study records: On the reported evidence, twins' vaccine T cell responses seemed partly convergent and partly personalized.

This sequence was found in a young woman in good health. The gene calls are TRBV12-3 or TRBV12-4 and TRBJ1-5, with unresolved D. Sequencing was carried out using memory (CD45RO+) T cells sorted from blood. CDR3: CASSFTPRQPQHF. The CDR3 DNA follows: TGTGCCAGCAGTTTCACCCCGAGGCAGCCCCAGCATTTT.